This entry lists 11 T cell receptor beta chains sequenced from one sample in a study of shared clonotypes between healthy human individuals. Profiling relied on immunoSEQ multiplex PCR, and the TCRdb table lists in-frame clones only, not all of them. This table holds more than 1.2 million clones, 98% to 99% found once. The sequencing input was naive CD4+ T cells sorted from blood. The subset: CD45RA+ positively selected. These receptors all stem from a man aged 25 to 40 in good health.

The V and J genes are TRBV14 and TRBJ2-7, with a weak D call TRBD2 (5 bases). The CDR3 totals 14 residues. V was trimmed by 2 bases and J by 3 bases, leaving 11 bases between them. Germline CDR1 and CDR2: SGHDN and FVKESK. The CDR3 nucleotides read TGTGCCAGCAGCCAAATCGGGGTGGGCTACGAGCAGTACTTC. It is translated as CASSQIGVGYEQYF.

The rearrangement links TRBV27 to TRBJ2-1; TRBD1 might be the D (6 bases). The CDR3 runs 14 residues. From germline, CDR1 is MNHEY and CDR2 SMNVEV (reference sequence). V dropped 7 bases and J dropped 4 bases, with 14 bases sitting between them. The CDR3 reads CASKRTGQYNEQFF. The DNA of the CDR3 is TGTGCCAGCAAGCGGACGGGACAATACAATGAGCAGTTCTTC.

The chain uses TRBV19 and TRBJ2-7; 9 bases map to TRBD1. This CDR3 contains 15 residues. Trimming cost V 4 bases and J 2 bases; bases outside gene matches: 6. Looked up from germline, CDR1 is LNHDA and CDR2 is SQIVND (reference sequence). The CDR3 sequence is CASSTGTGRTYEQYF. In DNA, the CDR3 is TGTGCCAGTAGTACTGGGACAGGGCGTACCTACGAGCAGTACTTC.

V gene TRBV5-6 combines with J gene TRBJ2-5, with no clear D. V lost 2 bases to trimming and J lost 5 bases, with 7 bases between them. The V gene's germline CDR1 is SGHDT and CDR2 YYEEEE. This CDR3 is 12 amino acids long. The CDR3 nucleotides read TGTGCCAGCAGCTTTCTTAGGGAGACCCAGTACTTC. This encodes CASSFLRETQYF. The whole variable domain, filled in from reference TRBV5-6 and TRBJ2-5, reads DAGVTQSPTHLIKTRGQQVTLRCSPKSGHDTVSWYQQALGQGPQFIFQYYEEEERQRGNFPDRFSGHQFPNYSSELNVNALLLGDSALYLCASSFLRETQYFGPGTRLLVL.

The chain uses TRBV2 and TRBJ2-7; possibly TRBD1 for D (5 bases). V was clipped by 5 bases and J by 5 bases, with 16 bases between them. This CDR3 is built from 14 residues. Per germline, CDR1 SNHLY and CDR2 FYNNEI. The CDR3 nucleotides read TGTGCCAGCAGTCTCCTGGCCCAGGGCAACGAGCAGTACTTC. It encodes CASSLLAQGNEQYF.

The chain recombines TRBV7-2 with TRBJ2-1, with TRBD2 matching over 7 bases. V was clipped by 0 bases and J by 3 bases; unmatched bases: 2. Germline-derived CDR1 and CDR2 are SGHTA and FQGNSA. The CDR3 extends over 15 amino acids. The CDR3 nucleotides are TGTGCCAGCAGCTTAGCGGGGACTAACTACAATGAGCAGTTCTTC. Translation gives CASSLAGTNYNEQFF.

This chain uses TRBV5-6 with TRBJ2-7; weak D call: TRBD1 (6 bases). V was cut by 3 bases and J by 5 bases, with 15 bases left in between. This CDR3 has 14 amino acids. From germline, CDR1 is SGHDT and CDR2 YYEEEE. This CDR3 is CASSWRRGLDEQYF. The CDR3 DNA reads as TGTGCCAGCAGCTGGCGCAGGGGTCTCGACGAGCAGTACTTC.

The V gene is TRBV19, the J gene TRBJ2-5; D is possibly TRBD2 (5 bases). This CDR3 has 15 amino acids. V was clipped by 5 bases and J by 7 bases, with 20 bases between them. The V gene's germline CDR1 is LNHDA and CDR2 SQIVND (reference sequence). The CDR3 sequence is CASSPPRTAGGTQYF. CDR3 sequence (DNA): TGTGCCAGTAGTCCCCCCCGCACAGCCGGAGGGACCCAGTACTTC. The complete variable domain, with remaining parts taken from reference TRBV19 and TRBJ2-5, reads DGGITQSPKYLFRKEGQNVTLSCEQNLNHDAMYWYRQDPGQGLRLIYYSQIVNDFQKGDIAEGYSVSREKKESFPLTVTSAQKNPTAFYLCASSPPRTAGGTQYFGPGTRLLVL.

CDR3 DNA: TGTGCCACCAAGCGAGGGGTCGGCGGAAACACCATATATTTT. This encodes CATKRGVGGNTIYF. J is TRBJ1-3 and V is TRBV5-6; D possibly corresponds to TRBD1 (5 bases). Trimming shortened V by 9 bases and J by 4 bases, and 17 bases separated the two germline ends. CDR3 length: 14 amino acids. The germline V gene has CDR1 SGHDT and CDR2 YYEEEE.

The sample holds one count of this clone. V is TRBV28 and J is TRBJ2-3; TRBD2 matches at 13 bases. Germline assignment: CDR1 MDHEN and CDR2 SYDVKM. The V and J ends lost 3 bases and 2 bases, in that order; junction bases with no gene match: 5. The CDR3 spans 17 residues. CDR3 amino acids: CASSFPTSGRATDTQYF. CDR3 DNA: TGTGCCAGCAGTTTCCCTACTAGCGGGAGGGCCACAGATACGCAGTATTTT.

J is TRBJ2-5 and V is TRBV29-1, with D perhaps TRBD1 (5 bases). V dropped 4 bases and J dropped 5 bases, with 8 bases sitting between them. Germline V CDR1 and CDR2: SQVTM, ANQGSEA. The CDR3 is 11 amino acids. The CDR3 DNA reads as TGCAGCGTTGGGAAGGGGGAGACCCAGTACTTC. This gives the protein CSVGKGETQYF.